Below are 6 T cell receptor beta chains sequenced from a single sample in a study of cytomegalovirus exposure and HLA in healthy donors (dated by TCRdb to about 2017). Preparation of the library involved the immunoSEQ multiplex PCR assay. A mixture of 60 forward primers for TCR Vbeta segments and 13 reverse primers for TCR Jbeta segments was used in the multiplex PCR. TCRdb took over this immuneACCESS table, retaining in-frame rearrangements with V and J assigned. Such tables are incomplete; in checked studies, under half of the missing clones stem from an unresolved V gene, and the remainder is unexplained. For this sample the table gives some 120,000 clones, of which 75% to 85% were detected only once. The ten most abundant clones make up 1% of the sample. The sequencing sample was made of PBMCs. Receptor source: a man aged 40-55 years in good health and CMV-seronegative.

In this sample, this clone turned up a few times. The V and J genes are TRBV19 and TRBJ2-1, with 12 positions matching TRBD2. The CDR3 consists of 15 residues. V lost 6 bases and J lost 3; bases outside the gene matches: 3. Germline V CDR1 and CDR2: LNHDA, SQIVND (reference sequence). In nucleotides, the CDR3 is TGTGCCAGTAGACTAGCGGGGGGACTCTACAATGAGCAGTTCTTC. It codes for CASRLAGGLYNEQFF.

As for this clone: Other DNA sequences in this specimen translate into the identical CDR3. The CDR3 DNA reads TGTGCCTGGAGTCGGGGGAGCAATCAGCCCCAGCATTTT. Translating it yields CAWSRGSNQPQHF. The rearrangement links TRBV30 to TRBJ1-5; possibly TRBD1 for D (5 bases). Trimming took 2 bases from V and 1 from J, leaving 6 bases between them. CDR1 is GTSNPN and CDR2 is SVGIG in the germline V gene (reference sequence). The CDR3 runs to 13 residues.

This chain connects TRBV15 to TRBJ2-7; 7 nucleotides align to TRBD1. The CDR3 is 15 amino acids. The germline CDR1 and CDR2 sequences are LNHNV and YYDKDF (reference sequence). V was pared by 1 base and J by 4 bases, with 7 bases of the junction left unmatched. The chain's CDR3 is CATSRGVRGPYEQYF. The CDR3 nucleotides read TGTGCCACCAGCAGAGGAGTTAGGGGGCCGTACGAGCAGTACTTC. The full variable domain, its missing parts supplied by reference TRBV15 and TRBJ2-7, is DAMVIQNPRYQVTQFGKPVTLSCSQTLNHNVMYWYQQKSSQAPKLLFHYYDKDFNNEADTPDNFQSRRPNTSFCFLDIRSPGLGDTAMYLCATSRGVRGPYEQYFGPGTRLTVT.

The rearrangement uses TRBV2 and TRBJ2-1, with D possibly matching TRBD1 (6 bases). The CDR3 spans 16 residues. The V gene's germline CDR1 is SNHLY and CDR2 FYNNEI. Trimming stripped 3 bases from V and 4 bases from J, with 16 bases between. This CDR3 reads CASSDVGQRLYNEQFF. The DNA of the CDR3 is TGTGCCAGCAGTGATGTAGGACAGCGCCTTTACAATGAGCAGTTCTTC.

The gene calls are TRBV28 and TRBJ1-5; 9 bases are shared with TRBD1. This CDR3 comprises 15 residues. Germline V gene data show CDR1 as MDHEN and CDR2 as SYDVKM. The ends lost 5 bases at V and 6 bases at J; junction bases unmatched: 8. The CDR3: CASSPGTGWVQPQHF. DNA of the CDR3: TGTGCCAGCAGTCCAGGGACAGGGTGGGTTCAGCCCCAGCATTTT.

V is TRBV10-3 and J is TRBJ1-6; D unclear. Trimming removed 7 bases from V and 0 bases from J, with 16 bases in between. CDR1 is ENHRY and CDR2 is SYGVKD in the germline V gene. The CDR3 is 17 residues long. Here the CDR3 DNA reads TGTGCCATCAAGAGCGGCAGCCCCAGCTCCTATAATTCACCCCTCCACTTT. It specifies CAIKSGSPSSYNSPLHF.